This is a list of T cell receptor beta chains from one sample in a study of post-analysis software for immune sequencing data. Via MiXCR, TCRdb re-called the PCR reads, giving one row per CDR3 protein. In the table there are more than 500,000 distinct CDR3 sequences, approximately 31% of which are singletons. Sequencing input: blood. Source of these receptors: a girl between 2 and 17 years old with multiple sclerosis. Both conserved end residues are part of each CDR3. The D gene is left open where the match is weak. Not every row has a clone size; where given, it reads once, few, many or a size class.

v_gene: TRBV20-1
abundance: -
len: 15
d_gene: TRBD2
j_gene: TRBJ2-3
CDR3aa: CSARAWGTNTDTQYF
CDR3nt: TGCAGTGCTAGAGCATGGGGGACTAACACAGATACGCAGTATTTT

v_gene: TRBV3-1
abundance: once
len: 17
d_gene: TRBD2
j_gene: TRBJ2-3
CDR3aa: CASSPLAGGPWTDTQYF
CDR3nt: TGTGCCAGCAGCCCCCTTGCGGGGGGGCCTTGGACAGATACGCAGTATTTT

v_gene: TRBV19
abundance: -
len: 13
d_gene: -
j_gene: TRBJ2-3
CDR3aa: CASHGYGADTQYF
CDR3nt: TGTGCCAGTCATGGATACGGGGCAGATACGCAGTATTTT

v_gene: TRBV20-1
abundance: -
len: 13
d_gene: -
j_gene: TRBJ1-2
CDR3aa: CSAVGVQNYGYTF
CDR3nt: TGCAGTGCCGTGGGGGTACAGAACTATGGCTACACCTTC

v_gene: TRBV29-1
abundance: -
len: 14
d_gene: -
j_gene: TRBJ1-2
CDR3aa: CSVEGGGQAYGYTF
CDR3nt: TGCAGCGTTGAAGGTGGGGGGCAGGCCTATGGCTACACCTTC

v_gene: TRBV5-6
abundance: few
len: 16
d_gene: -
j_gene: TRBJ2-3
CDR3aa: CASNPLRRGVTDTQYF
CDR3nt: TGTGCCAGCAACCCGCTGCGGCGGGGAGTCACAGATACGCAGTATTTT

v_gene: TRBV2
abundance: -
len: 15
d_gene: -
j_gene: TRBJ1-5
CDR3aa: CASNEYRASNQPQHF
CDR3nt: TGTGCCAGCAACGAGTACAGGGCCTCCAATCAGCCCCAGCATTTT

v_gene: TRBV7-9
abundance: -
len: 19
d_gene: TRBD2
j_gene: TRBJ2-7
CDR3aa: CASSLKGLAGGPLYNEQYF
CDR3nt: TGTGCCAGCAGCTTAAAGGGACTAGCGGGGGGGCCCCTTTACAATGAGCAGTACTTC

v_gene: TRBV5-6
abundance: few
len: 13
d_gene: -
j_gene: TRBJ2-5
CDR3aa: CASRRQAQETQYF
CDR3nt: TGTGCCAGCAGGAGGCAGGCCCAAGAGACCCAGTACTTC

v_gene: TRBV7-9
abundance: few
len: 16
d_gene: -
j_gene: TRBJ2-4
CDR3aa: CASSWNSDEAKNIQYF
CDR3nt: TGTGCCAGCAGCTGGAACTCGGACGAGGCCAAAAACATTCAGTACTTC

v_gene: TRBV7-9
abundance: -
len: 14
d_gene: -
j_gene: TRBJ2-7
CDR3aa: CASSLRGNSYEQYF
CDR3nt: TGTGCCAGCAGCCTCCGGGGAAACTCCTACGAGCAGTACTTC

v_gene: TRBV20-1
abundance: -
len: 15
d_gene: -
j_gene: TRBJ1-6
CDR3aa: CSALTAPSYNSPLHF
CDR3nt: TGCAGTGCCCTGACTGCTCCCTCCTATAATTCACCCCTCCACTTT

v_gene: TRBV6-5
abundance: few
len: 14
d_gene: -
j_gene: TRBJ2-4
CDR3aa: CASSPGTEKNIQYF
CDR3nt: TGTGCCAGCAGTCCCGGGACGGAGAAAAACATTCAGTACTTC

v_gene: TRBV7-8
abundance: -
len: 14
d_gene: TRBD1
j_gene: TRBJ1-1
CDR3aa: CASSLDRGVTEAFF
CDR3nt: TGTGCCAGCAGCTTGGACAGGGGGGTCACTGAAGCTTTCTTT

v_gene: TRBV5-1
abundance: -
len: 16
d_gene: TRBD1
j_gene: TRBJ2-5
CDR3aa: CASSSAVWTGKPEKYF
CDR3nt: TGCGCCAGCAGCTCGGCCGTGTGGACAGGGAAACCAGAAAAGTACTTC

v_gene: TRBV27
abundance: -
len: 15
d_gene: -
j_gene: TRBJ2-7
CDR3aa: CASRGDIGAPYEQYF
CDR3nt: TGTGCCAGCAGGGGGGACATCGGAGCCCCCTACGAGCAGTACTTC

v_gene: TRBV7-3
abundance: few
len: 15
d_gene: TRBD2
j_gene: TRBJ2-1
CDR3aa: CASSPHERGVFEQFF
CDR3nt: TGTGCCAGCAGCCCCCATGAGCGGGGGGTTTTTGAGCAGTTCTTC

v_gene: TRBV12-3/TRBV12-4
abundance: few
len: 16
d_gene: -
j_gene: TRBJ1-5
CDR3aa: CASSLRGVLGNQPQHF
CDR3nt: TGTGCCAGCAGCCTGAGAGGAGTTTTGGGCAATCAGCCCCAGCATTTT

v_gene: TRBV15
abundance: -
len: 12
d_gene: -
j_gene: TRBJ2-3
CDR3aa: CATSRNWDTQYF
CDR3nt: TGTGCCACCAGCAGAAATTGGGATACGCAGTATTTT

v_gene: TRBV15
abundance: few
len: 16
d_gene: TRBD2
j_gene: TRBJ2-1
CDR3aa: CATSSPRGGLDNEQFF
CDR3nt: TGTGCCACCAGCAGTCCTCGGGGGGGCCTCGACAATGAGCAGTTCTTC

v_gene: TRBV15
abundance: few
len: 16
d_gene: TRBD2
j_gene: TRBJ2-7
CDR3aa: CATSKSGGAINYEQYF
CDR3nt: TGTGCCACCAGCAAAAGCGGGGGGGCCATAAACTACGAGCAGTACTTC

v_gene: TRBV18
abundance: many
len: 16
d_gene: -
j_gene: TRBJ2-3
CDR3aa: CASSPGASSRTDTQYF
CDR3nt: TGTGCCAGCTCACCCGGCGCTAGCAGCCGCACAGATACGCAGTATTTT

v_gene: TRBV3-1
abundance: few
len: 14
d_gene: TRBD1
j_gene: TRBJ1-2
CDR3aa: CASSQGGTAYGYTF
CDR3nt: TGTGCCAGCAGCCAAGGTGGGACAGCCTATGGCTACACCTTC

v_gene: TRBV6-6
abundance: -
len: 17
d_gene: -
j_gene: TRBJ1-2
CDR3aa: CASSYSPSQSANYGYTF
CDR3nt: TGTGCCAGCAGTTACTCCCCCTCGCAGTCAGCTAACTATGGCTACACCTTC

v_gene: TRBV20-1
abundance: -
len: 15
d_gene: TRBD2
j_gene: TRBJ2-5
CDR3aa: CSARDSSGGAGTQYF
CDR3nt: TGCAGTGCTAGAGATTCCAGCGGGGGGGCCGGGACCCAGTACTTC

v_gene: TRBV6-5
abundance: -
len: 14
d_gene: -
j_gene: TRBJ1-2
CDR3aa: CASRAQGRNYGYTF
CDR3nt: TGTGCCAGCAGGGCCCAGGGACGGAACTATGGCTACACCTTC

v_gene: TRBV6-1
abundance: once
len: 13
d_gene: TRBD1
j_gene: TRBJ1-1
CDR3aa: CATQGALNTEAFF
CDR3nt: TGTGCCACCCAGGGGGCTTTGAACACTGAAGCTTTCTTT

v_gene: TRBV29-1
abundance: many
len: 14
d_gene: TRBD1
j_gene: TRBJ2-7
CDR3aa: CSGATGATDYEQYF
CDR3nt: TGCAGCGGGGCTACAGGGGCAACGGACTACGAGCAGTACTTC

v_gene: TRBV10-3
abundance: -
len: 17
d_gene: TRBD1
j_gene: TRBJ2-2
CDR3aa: CAISSLPGQGAGGELFF
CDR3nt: TGTGCCATCAGTTCCCTTCCGGGACAGGGGGCTGGCGGGGAGCTGTTTTTT

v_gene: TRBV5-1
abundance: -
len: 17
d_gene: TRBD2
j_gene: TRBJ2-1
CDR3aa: CASSWGIRTSAYNEQFF
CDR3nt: TGCGCCAGCAGCTGGGGGATTAGGACTAGCGCATACAATGAGCAGTTCTTC

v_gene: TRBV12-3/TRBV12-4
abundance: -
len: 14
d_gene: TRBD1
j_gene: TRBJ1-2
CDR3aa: CASRQDRDVYGYTF
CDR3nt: TGTGCCAGCAGACAGGACAGGGACGTCTATGGCTACACCTTC

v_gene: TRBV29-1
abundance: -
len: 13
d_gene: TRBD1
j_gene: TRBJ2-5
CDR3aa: CSTRQGSSETQYF
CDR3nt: TGCAGCACGAGACAGGGAAGTAGCGAGACCCAGTACTTC

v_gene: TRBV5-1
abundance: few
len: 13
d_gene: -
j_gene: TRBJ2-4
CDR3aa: CASSLGGLDIQYF
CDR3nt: TGCGCCAGCAGCTTGGGTGGGTTGGACATTCAGTACTTC

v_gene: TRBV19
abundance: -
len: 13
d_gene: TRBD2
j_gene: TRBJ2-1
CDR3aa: CANLAGGNNEQFF
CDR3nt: TGTGCCAACTTAGCGGGGGGCAACAATGAGCAGTTCTTC

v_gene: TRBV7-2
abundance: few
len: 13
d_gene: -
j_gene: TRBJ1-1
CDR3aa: CASSLRYGAEAFF
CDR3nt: TGTGCCAGCAGCCTTAGGTACGGGGCTGAAGCTTTCTTT

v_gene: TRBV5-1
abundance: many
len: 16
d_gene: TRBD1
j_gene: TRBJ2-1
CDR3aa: CASSPGTGGSYNEQFF
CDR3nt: TGCGCCAGCAGCCCGGGGACAGGGGGTTCCTACAATGAGCAGTTCTTC

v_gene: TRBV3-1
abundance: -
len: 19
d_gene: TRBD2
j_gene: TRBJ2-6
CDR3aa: CASSQDRTSWTSGANVLTF
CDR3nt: TGTGCCAGCAGCCAGGATAGGACTAGCTGGACCTCTGGGGCCAACGTCCTGACTTTC

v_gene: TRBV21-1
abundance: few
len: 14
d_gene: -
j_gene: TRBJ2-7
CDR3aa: CASSPRRLTYEQYF
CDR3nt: TGTGCCAGCAGCCCTAGGAGGCTTACCTACGAGCAGTACTTC

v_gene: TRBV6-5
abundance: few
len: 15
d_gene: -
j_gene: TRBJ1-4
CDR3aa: CASSYSGGREEKLFF
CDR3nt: TGTGCCAGCAGTTACTCGGGGGGGCGCGAGGAAAAACTGTTTTTT

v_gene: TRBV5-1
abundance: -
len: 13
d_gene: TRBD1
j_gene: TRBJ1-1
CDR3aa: CASSLDAGGEAFF
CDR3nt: TGCGCCAGCAGCTTGGATGCAGGGGGTGAAGCTTTCTTT

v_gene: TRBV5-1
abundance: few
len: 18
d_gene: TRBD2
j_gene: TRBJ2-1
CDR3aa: CASSLGTSGGALANEQFF
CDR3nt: TGCGCCAGCAGCTTGGGCACTAGCGGGGGGGCCCTCGCGAATGAGCAGTTCTTC

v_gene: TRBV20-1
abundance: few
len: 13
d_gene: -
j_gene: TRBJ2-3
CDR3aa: CSAFVPYRDTQYF
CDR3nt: TGCAGTGCTTTCGTCCCGTATCGAGATACGCAGTATTTT

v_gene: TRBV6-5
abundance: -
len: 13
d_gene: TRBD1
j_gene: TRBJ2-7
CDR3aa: CASSKERGLEQYF
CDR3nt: TGTGCCAGCAGTAAAGAGAGGGGGCTCGAGCAGTACTTC

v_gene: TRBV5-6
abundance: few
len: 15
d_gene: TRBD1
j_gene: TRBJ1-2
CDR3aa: CASGSTGGARHGYTF
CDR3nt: TGTGCCAGCGGTTCAACAGGGGGCGCGAGGCATGGCTACACCTTC

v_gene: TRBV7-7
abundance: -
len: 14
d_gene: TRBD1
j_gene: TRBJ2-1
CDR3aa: CASNLGRDSNEQFF
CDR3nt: TGTGCTAGCAACTTAGGTAGGGACAGCAATGAGCAGTTCTTC

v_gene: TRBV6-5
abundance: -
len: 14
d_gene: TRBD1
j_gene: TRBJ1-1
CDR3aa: CASSYQGARAEAFF
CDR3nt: TGTGCCAGCAGTTATCAGGGGGCGCGGGCTGAAGCTTTCTTT

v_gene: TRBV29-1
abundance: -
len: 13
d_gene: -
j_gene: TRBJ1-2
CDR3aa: CSVINRADYGYTF
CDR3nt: TGCAGCGTTATAAACAGGGCAGACTATGGCTACACCTTC

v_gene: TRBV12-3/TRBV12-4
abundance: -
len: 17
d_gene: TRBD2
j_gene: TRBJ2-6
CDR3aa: CASSLAGLAAGANVLTF
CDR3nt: TGTGCCAGCAGTTTAGCGGGACTAGCTGCTGGGGCCAACGTCCTGACTTTC